The 21 T cell receptor beta chains presented below share a single source sample, sequenced in a study of PD-1 blockade in classical Hodgkin lymphoma. Generated by immunoSEQ multiplex PCR, the TCRdb table keeps only in-frame clones and is missing some. The repertoire has approximately 84,000 clones, about 89% of them found once; the top ten carry 22%. All patients experienced relapse after autologous stem cell transplantation, and brentuximab vedotin exposure was variable. This specimen consisted of peripheral blood mononuclear cells (PBMCs), obtained at baseline. The source of these receptors is a human donor with classical Hodgkin lymphoma.

The V and J genes are TRBV30 and TRBJ2-7; D gene uncertain. V was clipped by 0 bases and J by 1 base, with 7 bases between them. This CDR3 contains 13 residues. CDR1 and CDR2 from the germline V gene are GTSNPN and SVGIG (reference sequence). The CDR3 DNA reads as TGTGCCTGGAGTGTGGCCACTTCCTACGAGCAGTACTTC. Amino acids: CAWSVATSYEQYF.

The chain employs TRBV4-2 and TRBJ2-1; 12 bases align to TRBD2. Germline-derived CDR1 and CDR2 are LGHNA and YNFKEQ. This CDR3 region has 18 residues. The trim removed 3 bases at V and 7 bases at J, leaving 13 bases unmatched. The CDR3 here is CASSQPLPTSGSSNEQFF. In DNA form, the CDR3 reads TGTGCCAGCAGCCAGCCCTTACCGACTAGCGGGAGTAGTAATGAGCAGTTCTTC.

This clone was seen more than once but under ten times. The gene calls are TRBV11-2 and TRBJ2-7; weak D call: TRBD1 (5 bases). V lost 1 base, J lost 0 bases, and 10 bases lay in between. Germline CDR1 is SGHAT and CDR2 is FQNNGV. The CDR3 totals 15 residues. CDR3 protein: CASSLAAGISYEQYF. CDR3 DNA sequence: TGTGCCAGCAGCTTAGCCGCAGGGATCTCCTACGAGCAGTACTTC.

This clone was picked up one time. The chain links TRBV6-5 to TRBJ2-5; TRBD1 is a possible D gene (5 bases). The germline gives CDR1 MNHEY, CDR2 SVGAGI. Trimming cost V 7 bases and J 4 bases, with 16 bases left between them. The CDR3 consists of 14 residues. CDR3 DNA: TGTGCCAGCATGTCCTCAGGGTTGAGAGAGACCCAGTACTTC. It yields the protein CASMSSGLRETQYF.

The V and J genes are TRBV7-2 and TRBJ1-2, with 7 positions matching TRBD1. The J segment lost 7 bases and the V segment lost 4 bases, leaving 3 bases of the junction unmatched. The CDR3 consists of 12 residues. Germline lookup yields CDR1 SGHTA and CDR2 FQGNSA. The CDR3 sequence is CASSSTGVGYTF. In DNA form, the CDR3 reads TGTGCCAGCAGCTCAACAGGGGTTGGCTACACCTTC.

The chain employs TRBV27 and TRBJ2-4; D might be TRBD2 (5 bases). Germline CDR1 is MNHEY and CDR2 is SMNVEV (reference sequence). Trimming shortened V by 5 bases and J by 2 bases, and 13 bases separated the two germline ends. This CDR3 is 15 amino acids long. CDR3 sequence: CASSANGVTKNIQYF. The DNA for the CDR3 is TGTGCCAGCAGTGCCAACGGGGTGACCAAAAACATTCAGTACTTC.

V gene TRBV6-5 combines with J gene TRBJ2-5, with 8 bases identical to TRBD1. Germline CDR1 MNHEY, CDR2 SVGAGI. V lost 2 bases, J lost 6 bases, and 8 bases stayed unmatched. The length of the CDR3 is 15 residues. Here the CDR3 reads CASSYGPQGVQTQYF. The CDR3 DNA sequence: TGTGCCAGCAGTTACGGTCCACAGGGGGTGCAGACCCAGTACTTC.

The chain employs TRBV19 and TRBJ1-3, with D hard to call. Trimming left V 3 bases short and J 1 base short, with 4 bases between. From germline, CDR1 is LNHDA and CDR2 SQIVND (reference sequence). The CDR3 has 13 amino acids. In DNA form, the CDR3 reads TGTGCCAGTAGTATCGGGTCTGGAAACACCATATATTTT. Amino acids: CASSIGSGNTIYF.

V is TRBV11-2 and J is TRBJ1-5; possible D gene TRBD1, 5 bases. CDR1 and CDR2 (germline): SGHAT, FQNNGV. The CDR3 runs to 12 residues. V was pared by 5 bases and J by 6 bases, with 8 bases between. The CDR3 sequence is CASSQRGQPQHF. For the CDR3, the DNA is TGTGCCAGCAGCCAGAGGGGTCAGCCCCAGCATTTT.

This clone was seen only a few times. The chain uses TRBV18 and TRBJ1-2; 8 nucleotides align to TRBD1. In germline, CDR1 is KGHSH, CDR2 LQKENI. The CDR3 length is 15 residues. Germline trimming cut 5 bases from V and 2 bases from J; bases unmatched to any gene: 7. Written as DNA, the CDR3 is TGTGCCAGCTCAACCGGACAGGGAACGAACTATGGCTACACCTTC. Protein sequence: CASSTGQGTNYGYTF.

The V and J genes are TRBV25-1 and TRBJ2-7; D possibly matches TRBD1 or TRBD2 (5 bases each). V was pared by 5 bases and J by 0 bases, with 11 bases between. The CDR3 loop spans 14 amino acids. Looked up from germline, CDR1 is MGHDK and CDR2 is SYGVNS. The CDR3 nucleotides read TGTGCCAGCAGTCGCCCAGGGAGCTCCTACGAGCAGTACTTC. Its protein is CASSRPGSSYEQYF.

The chain uses TRBV6-6 and TRBJ2-1, with TRBD1 matching over 11 bases. Germline CDR1 and CDR2: MNHNY and SVGAGI (reference sequence). Trimming removed 7 bases from V and 8 bases from J; junction bases left unmatched: 10. There are 15 residues in the CDR3. As DNA, the CDR3 is TGTGCCAGCACTTTGGACAGGGGGCGCACGGATGAGCAGTTCTTC. Protein sequence: CASTLDRGRTDEQFF.

This chain links TRBV7-6 with TRBJ2-5; D not resolved. The ends were cut back, 7 bases at V and 1 base at J, with 4 bases in the middle. The CDR3 consists of 11 residues. Germline CDR1 SGHVS, CDR2 FNYEAQ. Here the CDR3 DNA reads TGTGCCAGCACCAGCCAAGAGACCCAGTACTTC. The encoded protein is CASTSQETQYF.

The chain joins TRBV14 to TRBJ2-7, with 8 positions matching TRBD2. CDR1 and CDR2 (germline): SGHDN, FVKESK. The CDR3 runs 13 residues. V was pared by 4 bases and J by 5 bases, with 4 bases of the junction left unmatched. This CDR3 reads CASSPRTSNEQYF. CDR3 bases: TGTGCCAGCAGCCCCAGGACTAGCAACGAGCAGTACTTC.

The chain employs TRBV10-3 and TRBJ2-1; 8 bases map to TRBD1. V dropped 4 bases and J dropped 6; count of bases not matched to a gene: 14. The germline CDR1 and CDR2 sequences are ENHRY and SYGVKD. This CDR3 spans 17 amino acids. DNA of the CDR3: TGTGCCATCAGTGTTAGGAGGCAGGGGGCGGGCCCCAATGAGCAGTTCTTC. It translates to CAISVRRQGAGPNEQFF.

The rearrangement joins TRBV6-5 to TRBJ2-6; unclear D gene. Germline V gene lookup returns CDR1 MNHEY and CDR2 SVGAGI. CDR3 size: 13 residues. V was trimmed by 2 bases and J by 2 bases, leaving 1 base between them. CDR3 DNA sequence: TGTGCCAGCAGTTACACTGGGGCCAACGTCCTGACTTTC. Its protein is CASSYTGANVLTF.

This clone came up a few times. This chain uses TRBV10-3 with TRBJ1-5; 9 nucleotides agree with TRBD1. V shed 2 bases and J 4 bases; nucleotides not matched to a gene: 3. Germline lookup yields CDR1 ENHRY and CDR2 SYGVKD. The CDR3 extends over 15 amino acids. The CDR3 spells CAISEPGTGNQPQHF. DNA for the CDR3: TGTGCCATCAGTGAGCCTGGGACAGGGAATCAGCCCCAGCATTTT.

The chain has TRBV11-3 and TRBJ2-1, with D possibly being TRBD2 (5 bases). Trimming left V 0 bases short and J 0 bases short, with 6 bases between. Germline V gene sequence: CDR1 SGHNT, CDR2 YENEEA. The CDR3 is 15 amino acids. In DNA, the CDR3 is TGTGCCAGCAGCTTAGACGGGGACTCCTACAATGAGCAGTTCTTC. Its protein product is CASSLDGDSYNEQFF.

This chain uses TRBV7-2 with TRBJ2-5, with a weak D call TRBD1 (7 bases). The CDR3 runs 15 residues. V was clipped by 4 bases and J by 1 base, with 13 bases between them. CDR1 and CDR2 from the germline V gene are SGHTA and FQGNSA. The CDR3 region is CASSSNRGLQETQYF. The CDR3, as DNA: TGTGCCAGCAGCTCAAACAGGGGACTCCAAGAGACCCAGTACTTC.

CDR3: CASSQDRREQYF. The CDR3 DNA is TGCGCCAGCAGCCAAGATCGGAGGGAGCAGTACTTC. The rearrangement joins TRBV4-3 to TRBJ2-7; tentatively, D is TRBD2 (5 bases). The germline V gene encodes CDR1 LGHNA and CDR2 YSLEER. The ends were cut back, 0 bases at V and 7 bases at J, with 7 bases in the middle. The CDR3 has 12 amino acids.

This CDR3 reads CASSEFGLHEQFF. CDR3 nucleotides: TGTGCCAGCAGTGAATTCGGGTTGCATGAGCAGTTCTTC. The gene calls are TRBV25-1 and TRBJ2-1; D gene uncertain. Trimming took off 1 base at V and 8 bases at J, with 9 bases between the two ends. Germline CDR1 and CDR2: MGHDK and SYGVNS. CDR3 length: 13 residues. The whole variable domain, remainder taken from reference TRBV25-1 and TRBJ2-1, is EADIYQTPRYLVIGTGKKITLECSQTMGHDKMYWYQQDPGMELHLIHYSYGVNSTEKGDLSSESTVSRIRTEHFPLTLESARPSHTSQYLCASSEFGLHEQFFGPGTRLTVL.